This T cell receptor (beta chain) was obtained from a study of cytomegalovirus exposure and HLA in healthy donors (TCRdb year 2017). Regarding the study in general: According to an earlier analysis of several hundred of the donors, about 180 million T cells yielded 90 million to 140 million unique TCR beta sequences and less than 300 Gb of sequence data. About 280 gigabases of sequencing data and tens of millions of unique TCR sequences were included in an early release covering 550 to 800 HLA-typed donors. Among the roughly 390 genotyped donors, roughly 80% belonged to the genetic ancestry cluster associated with self-reported Caucasian donors. The aim of the study was to test whether cataloging public T cell receptors could identify signatures of past pathogen exposure. The study profiled the T cell repertoires of hundreds of subjects by immunosequencing and related them to cytomegalovirus serostatus. Along with the approximately 700-subject first cohort, a separate validation cohort of 120 different subjects was used. To predict cytomegalovirus infection status, the study combined high-throughput TCR immunosequencing, statistical association of individual TCRs with disease status, and machine learning. To study patterns of TCR occurrence, a later analysis re-analyzed previously published TCR beta repertoires from 550 to 800 donors and added high-resolution HLA genotyping. Rather than using new phenotypic data, the later analysis identified candidate immune exposures from TCR beta sequences and from how often those sequences occurred across donors. In an earlier analysis of 587 of the donors, high-throughput TCR beta sequencing was used to judge whether each TCR beta V gene segment behaved as functional or pseudogenic. Donor age, sex, ethnicity and CMV serostatus were compiled together with the repertoire data. A later genetic analysis took genome-wide SNP genotypes for about 55% of the roughly 700 donors and used that subset as a discovery cohort. Every repertoire in the discovery cohort had been generated on one and the same sequencing platform. Both class I and class II loci were covered by HLA typing, at four-digit resolution. The number of donors typed differed by locus, with roughly 629-640 for A, B, C, DRB1 and DQB1, roughly 520 for DQA1, 600 to 610 for DPA1, and about 450 for DPB1. Four or five DR-DQ haplotypes were handled as single units for association and clustering because linkage in the cohort was strong. Across 398 genotyped donors of the cohort, an average of approximately 200,000 unique TCR beta nucleotide sequences per donor were sequenced, and 15% to 20% of those sequences were non-productive. Summary of the overall study and its limitations: In a later genetic analysis, fewer N-insertions in productive TCRs were reported among donors in an Asian-associated ancestry cluster than the approximately 710-donor mean. Correlated functional status among segregating V segments might reflect linkage disequilibrium, but an unknown experimental factor could not be ruled out. A group of highly shared sequence variants was considered likely to be a technical artifact of the sequencing pipeline. Only TCR beta chains were sequenced in this cohort, and the absence of alpha or paired-chain data limited detectable features. While some public TCRs were present in many individuals, most TCR sequences turned up only very rarely across donors. In a later analysis, TCR association rates were found to vary across HLA loci, with the most associated TCRs seen for DRB1 alleles and the fewest for HLA-C alleles. An association between a missense DCLRE1C variant and V-gene and J-gene trimming of TCR beta chains was found in a later genetic analysis and replicated in an independent cohort. A further reported finding was that TCR beta sequences accurately predicted the HLA-A and HLA-B alleles for most subjects in the first cohort. Because HLA typing was missing for some donors at each locus, association tests included only the typed subset. The classifier was reported to diagnose cytomegalovirus status with high specificity and sensitivity in both the original and validation cohorts. For the cohort, immune exposure information was limited to CMV serostatus. The authors suggested that the approach could potentially be extended to other disease states and immunological phenotypes. The study gave a list of roughly 150 TCR beta chains associated with cytomegalovirus. In vitro tests confirmed that a few of the cytomegalovirus-associated TCR beta chains recognize cytomegalovirus antigens. When HLA alleles, especially DR and DQ, strongly co-occurred, attributing TCR associations to individual alleles was difficult. Because counts were too low, some 16 rarely observed V segments, including chromosome 9 orphons, were excluded from the earlier analysis of some 590 of the donors. Presence/absence analyses assumed roughly uniform sequencing depth across donors, an assumption that may not hold. In a later analysis, 16,951 TCR beta sequences were associated with specific HLA alleles at a false discovery rate of 0.05. In a later analysis, several top co-occurrence clusters were reported to appear linked to parvovirus B19, influenza, CMV and Epstein-Barr virus. In an earlier analysis of fewer than 750 of the donors, most TCR beta V segments were observed in productive rearrangements about 87% or about 30% of the time, broadly matching IMGT annotations. Most CMV-associated TCR beta chains appeared to be HLA-restricted in a later analysis, and the HLA associations seemed to be driven largely by CMV exposure. In a later analysis, HLA-associated TCR beta chains showed more clonal expansion and lower generation probabilities than non-associated chains that were equally common. Some IMGT-functional V segments, including TRBV6-2 and TRBV6-3, could not be told apart with the 87-base-pair reads, so those segments were excluded.

According to the germline V gene (reference sequence), CDR1 reads SEHNR and CDR2 reads FQNEAQ. From cysteine to phenylalanine, the CDR3 is 19 amino acids long. Only CDR3 DNA remains: 57 bases, in frame from the first base. V has 3 bases trimmed and J has 5 bases trimmed; junction bases matching no gene number 15. The cohort comprised some 730 healthy bone marrow donors. At the time of sampling, every cohort member was nominally healthy, though immune exposures that went unrecorded were likely present. The donor was CMV seropositive and belonged to the group of 250 to 300 seropositive cohort members. Each donor provided a peripheral blood sample, and peripheral blood mononuclear cells were used for TCR beta sequencing. The Qiagen DNeasy Blood Extraction Kit was used to extract genomic DNA from the blood cell samples. Library preparation was by the immunoSEQ multiplex PCR assay. A mixture of 60 forward primers for TCR Vbeta segments and 13 reverse primers for TCR Jbeta segments was used in the multiplex PCR. The CDR3 region of rearranged TCR beta genes was amplified from genomic DNA with a multiplex PCR assay. Amplified TCR beta libraries were sequenced as 87-base-pair reads on the Illumina HiSeq System. Processing in the source paper ran as follows. A later analysis tallied roughly 80 million unique TCR beta chains across the 600 to 700 repertoires, and approximately 11 million of those chains were shared by two or more donors. Raw reads were error-corrected and collapsed into unique sequences with a nearest-neighbor algorithm that merged closely related sequences to remove PCR and sequencing errors. To assign V, D and J gene segments, CDR3 sequences were aligned to IMGT reference sequences. For a sequence to be retained, at least a six-nucleotide match to both a V gene segment and a J gene segment was required. Rearrangements were called productive when the CDR3 lacked stop codons and stayed in frame with V and J; all others were non-productive. CDR3 was defined by IMGT convention, running from the second conserved V-encoded cysteine to the conserved J-encoded phenylalanine. The earlier analysis of 450 to 750 of the donors excluded any sequence lacking an unambiguous match to a single V gene segment. An earlier analysis of a few hundred of the donors classified V segments as functional when productive rearrangements were above 56.7% and as segregating when the standard deviation between donors was above 5%. A statistical classification framework was developed to diagnose cytomegalovirus status using the catalog of TCR beta chain sequences. In a later analysis, TCR nucleotide sequences were compared against IMGT/GENE-DB human TR gene sequences so that V and J genes could be assigned. In a later analysis, CDR3 sequences and most-parsimonious VDJ recombination scenarios were assigned using the TCRdist pipeline. A later analysis defined each TCR beta chain by its CDR3 amino acid sequence plus V-gene family, and excluded reads lacking a unique V-gene family. As a way to deal with suspected cross-contamination and a sequencing artifact, a later analysis dropped 450 to 700 nucleotide sequences that were highly shared and had low generation probability. A later analysis calculated a clonal expansion index for each public chain from normalized within-repertoire ranks of inferred template counts. In a later analysis, generation probabilities were computed with a VDJ recombination model fitted to out-of-frame rearrangements, and the resulting probabilities were checked against IGoR. Hypergeometric tests were used in a later analysis to score TCR-TCR, TCR-HLA and TCR-CMV co-occurrence, with a repertoire-size bias correction applied to the TCR pairs. A later analysis estimated false discovery rates by permuting HLA or CMV assignments 20 times. In a later analysis, co-occurring TCRs were grouped using DBSCAN, with TCRdist sequence similarity added in when clustering inside HLA-allele-positive subsets. For co-occurrence clustering, repertoires with fewer than 30,000 or more than 120,000 public chains were excluded, along with a handful of repertoires with anomalous nucleotide sharing. TCRdb carries this immuneACCESS record with in-frame sequences only. Its versions omit some clonotypes, under half of them owing to an unresolved V gene in the studies checked, with the rest unexplained. V, J and clone size are those of that table, while D and trimming were read from the DNA. For this sample there are 100,000 to 120,000 clones; less than 85% appear just once. The ten largest account for about an eighth of the sample.

On this clone: The antigen it recognizes is unknown. Per-base quality was not reported, and no clone a single base away is much larger than it.

This sequence uses TRBV7-9 and TRBJ2-2, with TRBD1 matching 10 junction bases. Sequenced input: PBMCs. The sequence derives from a young man in good health and CMV-seropositive. The DNA is as follows: TGTGCCAGCAGCTTGGGGGGGACAGGGGCCCTCCTGTTTACCGGGGAGCTGTTTTTT. The encoded protein is CASSLGGTGALLFTGELFF.